There are a few counts of the clone carrying this TCR beta chain. The sample comes from a study of T-cell reconstitution after alpha-beta-depleted transplantation in children. The V end lost 4 bases, the J end lost 0 bases, and 9 bases lay between the germline ends. Germline V gives CDR1 MNHEY, CDR2 SVGAGI. This CDR3 contains 14 residues. A TCRbeta library incorporating unique molecular identifiers was prepared. TCRdb independently ran MiXCR on the PCR reads; one entry per CDR3 protein. This sample has approximately 800,000 distinct CDR3 sequences; approximately 15% occur once, and the top ten carry roughly 4.8%.

The clonotype was recovered from a male patient between 10 and 17 years old who had a stem cell transplant for acute lymphoblastic leukemia, so the T cells may come from the graft donor. This specimen was PBMCs, mostly from graft donor cells, taken 360 days after TCRalphabeta/CD19-depleted stem cell transplant. The genes are TRBV6-5 and TRBJ1-1; D gene uncertain. In nucleotides, the CDR3 is TGTGCCAGCAGTTCTCAGGTGTTGAACACTGAAGCTTTCTTT. This encodes CASSSQVLNTEAFF.